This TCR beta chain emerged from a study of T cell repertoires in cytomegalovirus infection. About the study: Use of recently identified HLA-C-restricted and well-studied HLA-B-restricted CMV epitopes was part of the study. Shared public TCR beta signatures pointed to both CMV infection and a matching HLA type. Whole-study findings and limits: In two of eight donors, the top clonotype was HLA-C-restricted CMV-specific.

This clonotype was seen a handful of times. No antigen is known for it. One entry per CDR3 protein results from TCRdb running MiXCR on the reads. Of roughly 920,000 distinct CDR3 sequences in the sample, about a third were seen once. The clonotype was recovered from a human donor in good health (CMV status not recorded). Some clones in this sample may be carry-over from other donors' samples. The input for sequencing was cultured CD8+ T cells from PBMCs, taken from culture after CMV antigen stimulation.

CDR3 sequence: CASSWRKGLNEQFF. The CDR3 DNA sequence: TGTGCCAGCAGCTGGAGGAAGGGGCTTAATGAGCAGTTCTTC. This chain uses TRBV5-4 with TRBJ2-1, with D possibly called TRBD1 or TRBD2 (5 bases each). The CDR3 sequence is 14 residues long. The V and J ends lost 3 bases and 7 bases respectively, with 14 bases between them. CDR1 is SGHNT, CDR2 YYREEE, per germline (reference sequence). The full variable domain, completed using reference TRBV5-4 and TRBJ2-1, is ETGVTQSPTHLIKTRGQQVTLRCSSQSGHNTVSWYQQALGQGPQFIFQYYREEENGRGNFPPRFSGLQFPNYSSELNVNALELDDSALYLCASSWRKGLNEQFFGPGTRLTVL.